The clone carrying this T cell receptor beta chain was detected many times. Germline lookup yields CDR1 SEHNR and CDR2 FQNEAQ (reference sequence). The ends were cut back, 6 bases at V and 6 bases at J, with 14 bases in the middle. This CDR3 has 13 residues. The protocol attached unique molecular identifiers to individual cDNA molecules. TCRdb passed the 5' RACE reads through MiXCR, listing each CDR3 protein once. The table records some 38,000 distinct CDR3 sequences, 4.5% to 7% of them present only once. This record comes from a study of early T cells in non-severe SARS-CoV-2 infection. Looking at the study overall: Sequencing used unsorted whole-blood bulk RNA, so chains lack pairing.

The sample in question was whole blood, obtained at baseline. This receptor was obtained from an adult who was a healthcare worker with PCR-confirmed SARS-CoV-2 infection or an uninfected control (not recorded which). The rearrangement links TRBV7-9 to TRBJ1-1, with D perhaps matching TRBD1 (5 bases). The CDR3 protein is CASREVGDPEAFF. DNA for the CDR3: TGTGCCAGCAGAGAGGTAGGGGACCCTGAAGCTTTCTTT.